Listed below are T cell receptor beta chains from one sample, sequenced in a study of cytomegalovirus exposure and HLA in healthy donors. Libraries were prepared by immunoSEQ multiplex PCR; TCRdb keeps only in-frame clonotypes and omits some of them. This sample has about 150,000 clones, with less than 95% found just once. The sample was PBMCs. The receptor set was obtained from a man between 18 and 29 years old in good health and CMV-seropositive. The CDR3 runs from the conserved cysteine through the conserved F or W. A D gene is named only where the DNA matches it firmly. Clone size appears in some rows only: once, few, many, or a class for an expanded clone.

TRBV6-1	TRBJ1-2	NA	NA	CAGRTVPDYGYTF	TGTGCCGGCCGGACAGTTCCCGACTATGGCTACACCTTC
TRBV5-1	TRBJ1-5	TRBD1	NA	CASSIGLQGGGQPQHF	TGCGCCAGCAGCATCGGATTACAGGGGGGGGGACAGCCCCAGCATTTT
TRBV18	TRBJ2-4	NA	NA	CASSRSSDIQYF	TGTGCCAGCTCACGATCTTCGGACATTCAGTACTTC
TRBV27	TRBJ1-4	NA	NA	CASAGWDEKLFF	TGTGCCAGCGCGGGGTGGGATGAAAAACTGTTTTTT
TRBV9	TRBJ2-3	TRBD2	NA	CASSDPIGGSLTDTQYF	TGTGCCAGCAGCGACCCTATTGGCGGGAGTCTCACAGATACGCAGTATTTT
TRBV5-4	TRBJ2-4	NA	NA	CASSRTGSKNIQYF	TGTGCCAGCAGCCGTACAGGATCCAAAAACATTCAGTACTTC
TRBV4-1	TRBJ2-7	TRBD2	NA	CASSQDRLAVYEQYF	TGCGCCAGCAGCCAAGATAGGCTAGCGGTCTACGAGCAGTACTTC
TRBV5-6	TRBJ1-3	NA	NA	CASSSLGGGENTIYF	TGTGCCAGCAGCTCCTTGGGGGGGGGCGAAAACACCATATATTTT
TRBV27	TRBJ2-2	NA	NA	CASGQTSNTGELFF	TGTGCCAGCGGACAGACTTCGAACACCGGGGAGCTGTTTTTT
TRBV5-1	TRBJ1-1	NA	NA	CASSLEGRGDTEAFF	TGCGCCAGCAGCTTGGAGGGCAGGGGAGACACTGAAGCTTTCTTT
TRBV11-2	TRBJ2-1	TRBD1	NA	CASSSTGDGEQFF	TGTGCCAGCAGCTCGACAGGGGACGGTGAGCAGTTCTTC
TRBV18	TRBJ2-7	TRBD2	NA	CASSQSLAGGSYEQYF	TGTGCCAGCTCCCAAAGTCTAGCGGGAGGATCATACGAGCAGTACTTC
TRBV6-6	TRBJ2-5	TRBD1	NA	CASSTPRQGKETQYF	TGTGCCAGCAGTACCCCGAGACAGGGAAAAGAGACCCAGTACTTC
TRBV28	TRBJ1-5	TRBD1	NA	CASSFLRGQGSNQPQHF	TGTGCCAGCAGTTTCCTCCGGGGACAGGGTAGCAATCAGCCCCAGCATTTT
TRBV5-8	TRBJ1-1	NA	NA	CASSPRWGEGNTEAFF	TGTGCCAGCAGCCCCCGGTGGGGGGAGGGGAACACTGAAGCTTTCTTT
TRBV18	TRBJ1-4	TRBD1	NA	CASSPSGTADEKLFF	TGTGCCAGCTCACCATCCGGGACAGCAGATGAAAAACTGTTTTTT
TRBV7-2	TRBJ1-3	NA	NA	CASRRDSGNTIYF	TGTGCCAGCAGACGGGATTCTGGAAACACCATATATTTT
TRBV7-9	TRBJ2-3	TRBD2	NA	CASSPPGLAGDTQYF	TGTGCCAGCAGCCCCCCGGGACTAGCGGGAGATACGCAGTATTTT
TRBV28	TRBJ2-2	TRBD2	NA	CATKQGGRVTGELFF	TGTGCCACCAAGCAGGGAGGGCGGGTCACCGGGGAGCTGTTTTTT
TRBV5-6	TRBJ1-2	TRBD1	NA	CASAGTGAGYTF	TGTGCCAGCGCCGGGACAGGGGCTGGCTACACCTTC
TRBV2	TRBJ2-5	NA	NA	CASSESRAGETQYF	TGTGCCAGCAGTGAATCGCGGGCCGGAGAGACCCAGTACTTC
TRBV4-2	TRBJ1-2	TRBD1	NA	CASSHAGQGYSYTF	TGTGCCAGCAGCCACGCGGGACAGGGGTATAGCTACACCTTC
TRBV5-4	TRBJ1-1	NA	NA	CASSRGGGVMNTEAFF	TGTGCCAGCAGCCGGGGAGGGGGAGTAATGAACACTGAAGCTTTCTTT
TRBV27	TRBJ1-1	NA	once	CASSPTVFGRTTLKAFF	TGTGCCAGCAGTCCGACCGTATTTGGCAGGACAACCCTGAAAGCTTTCTTT
TRBV2	TRBJ2-7	TRBD2	few	CASSGEGEGEQYF	TGTGCCAGCAGTGGCGAAGGGGAGGGCGAGCAGTACTTC
TRBV5-8	TRBJ1-2	NA	NA	CASSLVQSNYGYTF	TGTGCCAGCAGCCTGGTACAATCCAACTATGGCTACACCTTC
TRBV12-5	TRBJ2-2	TRBD1	NA	CASGLYRGRLSGELFF	TGTGCTAGTGGTCTTTACAGGGGGCGTCTGTCCGGGGAGCTGTTTTTT
TRBV27	TRBJ2-7	TRBD2	NA	CASSSNLAGRITYEQYF	TGTGCCAGCAGTTCTAATCTAGCGGGACGTATTACCTACGAGCAGTACTTC
TRBV28	TRBJ1-2	NA	NA	CASSLEGPNYGYTF	TGTGCCAGCAGTTTAGAGGGTCCTAACTATGGCTACACCTTC
TRBV5-1	TRBJ2-3	NA	NA	CASSGGGSTDTQYF	TGCGCCAGCAGTGGCGGAGGTAGCACAGATACGCAGTATTTT
TRBV5-1	TRBJ2-1	TRBD2	NA	CASSLSSGSSYNEQFF	TGCGCCAGCAGCTTGAGTAGCGGGAGCTCCTACAATGAGCAGTTCTTC
TRBV5-1	TRBJ1-4	TRBD1	NA	CASRAAYRGLEKLFF	TGCGCCAGCAGAGCTGCGTACAGGGGGCTTGAAAAACTGTTTTTT
TRBV2	TRBJ2-7	NA	NA	CASKGMEGGRYEQYF	TGTGCCAGCAAGGGAATGGAAGGGGGTCGGTACGAGCAGTACTTC
TRBV28	TRBJ2-7	TRBD2	few	CAAKGLAREQYF	TGTGCCGCGAAGGGACTAGCGCGGGAGCAGTACTTC
TRBV19	TRBJ1-5	NA	NA	CASSHSLTGPDSNQPQHF	TGTGCCAGTAGCCATTCGTTAACAGGACCCGATAGCAATCAGCCCCAGCATTTT
TRBV19	TRBJ2-2	TRBD1	NA	CAGQGAAGELFF	TGTGCCGGCCAGGGGGCGGCCGGGGAGCTGTTTTTT